The next 8 T cell receptor beta chains were all read from a single sample in a study of T cell responses to AZD1222 COVID-19 vaccine. Using immunoSEQ multiplex PCR, the repertoire was profiled, and TCRdb retains in-frame clones only, with some absent. The sample yields roughly 120,000 clones, about 86% seen once. This specimen was peripheral blood, taken on day 0 of AZD1222 vaccination. All receptors come from an adult in good health.

The chain uses TRBV30 and TRBJ1-2, with a possible D match to TRBD1 (6 bases). From germline, CDR1 is GTSNPN and CDR2 SVGIG (reference sequence). The V end was cut by 4 bases, the J end by 9 bases, with 15 bases between. This CDR3 is built from 12 residues. Written as DNA, the CDR3 is TGTGCCTGGACACAGGGAGTAGGTAGCTACACCTTC. Translated: CAWTQGVGSYTF.

This clone was found once. The chain couples TRBV7-8 to TRBJ2-2, with a tentative D call TRBD1 (6 bases). The germline gives CDR1 SGHVS, CDR2 FQNEAQ. The V end lost 5 bases, the J end lost 6 bases, and 10 bases lay between the germline ends. The CDR3 spans 13 residues. The chain's CDR3 is CASSPGQSGELFF. The CDR3 coding sequence is TGTGCCAGCAGCCCAGGACAGTCCGGGGAGCTGTTTTTT. The entire variable domain, with the rest obtained from reference TRBV7-8 and TRBJ2-2, is as follows: GAGVSQSPRYKVAKRGQDVALRCDPISGHVSLFWYQQALGQGPEFLTYFQNEAQLDKSGLPSDRFFAERPEGSVSTLKIQRTQQEDSAVYLCASSPGQSGELFFGEGSRLTVL.

The chain carries TRBV6-5 and TRBJ1-3; maybe TRBD1 (5 bases). This CDR3 region has 13 residues. The ends were cut back, 9 bases at V and 0 bases at J, with 9 bases in the middle. Per germline, CDR1 MNHEY and CDR2 SVGAGI. CDR3 nucleotides: TGTGCCAGGGGGGGGAGCTCTGGAAACACCATATATTTT. As protein: CARGGSSGNTIYF.

CDR3 sequence (DNA): TGTGCCAGCAGCCGACAGGGGTCTTCCTACGAGCAGTACTTC. Translated, it gives CASSRQGSSYEQYF. This chain uses TRBV7-8 with TRBJ2-7, with 8 bases fitting TRBD1. From germline, CDR1 is SGHVS and CDR2 FQNEAQ. The CDR3 is made up of 14 amino acids. Trimming at V came to 5 bases and at J to 1 base, leaving 4 bases not matched to a gene.

This clone showed up just a few times. This sequence joins TRBV5-1 and TRBJ1-6; D gene uncertain. Germline CDR1 SGHRS, CDR2 YFSETQ. The ends were cut back, 2 bases at V and 7 bases at J, with 13 bases in the middle. The CDR3 is 15 amino acids. Written as DNA, the CDR3 is TGCGCCAGCAGCTTAGCCGGGCCGACCAATTCACCCCTCCACTTT. Protein product: CASSLAGPTNSPLHF.

J is TRBJ2-7 and V is TRBV7-8; 13 positions agree with TRBD2. V lost 5 bases to trimming and J lost 3 bases; unmatched junction nucleotides: 10. Looked up from germline, CDR1 is SGHVS and CDR2 is FQNEAQ. The CDR3 runs to 17 residues. The chain's CDR3 is CASSPRRLAGGFYEQYF. The CDR3 nucleotides read TGTGCCAGCAGCCCGAGAAGACTAGCGGGAGGTTTCTACGAGCAGTACTTC.

A single count supports this clone. In DNA, the CDR3 is TGTGGCTCGGTGGGGGTAGGGGATCAGCCCCAGCATTTT. The encoded protein is CGSVGVGDQPQHF. This rearrangement joins TRBV12-3 or TRBV12-4 to TRBJ1-5, with a tentative D call TRBD1 (5 bases). This CDR3 is built from 13 residues.

A word on this clone: Other DNA sequences in the sample encode the same CDR3. V usage is TRBV7-9 and J usage is TRBJ1-2; 7 nucleotides match TRBD1. Germline trimming cut 5 bases from V and 1 base from J; bases unmatched to any gene: 4. Per the germline V gene, CDR1 is SEHNR and CDR2 is FQNEAQ (reference sequence). This CDR3 region has 14 residues. The CDR3 is CASSPRQGNYGYTF. The CDR3 DNA is TGTGCCAGCAGCCCCAGACAGGGTAACTATGGCTACACCTTC.